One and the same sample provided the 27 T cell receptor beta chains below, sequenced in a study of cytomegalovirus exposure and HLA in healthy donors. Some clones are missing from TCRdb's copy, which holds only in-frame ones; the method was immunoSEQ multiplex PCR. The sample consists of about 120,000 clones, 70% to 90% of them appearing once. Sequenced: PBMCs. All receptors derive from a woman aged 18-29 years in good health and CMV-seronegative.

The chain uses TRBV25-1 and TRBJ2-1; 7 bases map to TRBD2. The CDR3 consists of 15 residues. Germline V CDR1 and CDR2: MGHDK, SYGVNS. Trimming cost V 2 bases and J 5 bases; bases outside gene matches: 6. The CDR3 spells CASSEGGGADNEQFF. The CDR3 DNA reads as TGTGCCAGCAGTGAAGGGGGAGGGGCCGACAATGAGCAGTTCTTC.

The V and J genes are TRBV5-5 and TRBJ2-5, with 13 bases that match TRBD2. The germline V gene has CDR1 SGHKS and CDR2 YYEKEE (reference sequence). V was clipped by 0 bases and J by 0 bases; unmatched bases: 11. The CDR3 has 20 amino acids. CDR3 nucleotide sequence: TGTGCCAGCAGCTTGGAATGCGGGACTAGCGGGGCCCGGGACCAAGAGACCCAGTACTTC. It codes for CASSLECGTSGARDQETQYF. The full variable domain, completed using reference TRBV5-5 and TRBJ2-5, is DAGVTQSPTHLIKTRGQQVTLRCSPISGHKSVSWYQQVLGQGPQFIFQYYEKEERGRGNFPDRFSARQFPNYSSELNVNALLLGDSALYLCASSLECGTSGARDQETQYFGPGTRLLVL.

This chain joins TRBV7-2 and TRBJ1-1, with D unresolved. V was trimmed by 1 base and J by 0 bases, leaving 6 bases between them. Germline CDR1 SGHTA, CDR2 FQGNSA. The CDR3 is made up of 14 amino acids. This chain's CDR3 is CASSLGPLNTEAFF. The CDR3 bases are TGTGCCAGCAGCTTAGGGCCCTTGAACACTGAAGCTTTCTTT. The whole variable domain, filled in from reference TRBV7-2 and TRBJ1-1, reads GAGVSQSPSNKVTEKGKDVELRCDPISGHTALYWYRQSLGQGLEFLIYFQGNSAPDKSGLPSDRFSAERTGGSVSTLTIQRTQQEDSAVYLCASSLGPLNTEAFFGQGTRLTVV.

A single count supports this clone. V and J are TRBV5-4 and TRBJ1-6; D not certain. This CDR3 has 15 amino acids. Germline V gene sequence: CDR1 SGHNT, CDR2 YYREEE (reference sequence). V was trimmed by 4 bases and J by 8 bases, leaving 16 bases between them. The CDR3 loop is CASSRDLSADSPLHF. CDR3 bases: TGTGCCAGCAGCCGTGACTTATCCGCGGATTCACCCCTCCACTTT.

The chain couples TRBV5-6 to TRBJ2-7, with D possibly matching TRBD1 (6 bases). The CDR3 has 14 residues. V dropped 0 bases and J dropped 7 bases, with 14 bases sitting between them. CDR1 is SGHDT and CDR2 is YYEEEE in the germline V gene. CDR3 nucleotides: TGTGCCAGCAGCTTGGGGGGGCGCGGTCTTGAGCAGTACTTC. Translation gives CASSLGGRGLEQYF.

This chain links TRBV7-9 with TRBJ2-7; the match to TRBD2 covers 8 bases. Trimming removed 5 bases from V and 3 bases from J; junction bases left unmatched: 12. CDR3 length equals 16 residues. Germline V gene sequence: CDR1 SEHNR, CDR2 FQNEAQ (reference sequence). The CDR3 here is CASSPSGGRESYEQYF. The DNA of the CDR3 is TGTGCCAGCAGCCCCTCGGGGGGGCGGGAGAGCTACGAGCAGTACTTC.

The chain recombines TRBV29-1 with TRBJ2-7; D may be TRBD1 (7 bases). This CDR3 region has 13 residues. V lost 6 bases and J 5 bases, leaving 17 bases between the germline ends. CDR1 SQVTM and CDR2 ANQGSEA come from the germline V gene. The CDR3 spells CSVLQGGLDEQYF. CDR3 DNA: TGCAGCGTCCTGCAGGGGGGTCTCGACGAGCAGTACTTC.

In DNA, the CDR3 is TGTGCCACCAGCAGAAGGGGCAGGCAAGAGACCCAGTACTTC. As protein: CATSRRGRQETQYF. The genes are TRBV15 and TRBJ2-5; weak D call: TRBD1 (5 bases). The CDR3 loop spans 14 amino acids. In germline, CDR1 is LNHNV, CDR2 YYDKDF (reference sequence). The V and J ends lost 2 bases and 2 bases respectively, with 9 bases between them.

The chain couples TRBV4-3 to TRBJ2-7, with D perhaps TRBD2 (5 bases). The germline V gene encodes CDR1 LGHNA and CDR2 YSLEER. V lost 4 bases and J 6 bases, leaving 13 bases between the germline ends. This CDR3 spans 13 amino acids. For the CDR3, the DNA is TGCGCCAGCAGCCCCAGCGGTTCTGGCGAGCAGTACTTC. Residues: CASSPSGSGEQYF.

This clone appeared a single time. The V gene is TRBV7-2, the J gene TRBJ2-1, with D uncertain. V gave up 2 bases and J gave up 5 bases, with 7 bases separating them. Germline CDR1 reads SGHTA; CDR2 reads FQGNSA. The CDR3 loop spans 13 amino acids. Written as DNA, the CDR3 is TGTGCCAGCAGCTTAACCCGAGACAATGAGCAGTTCTTC. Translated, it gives CASSLTRDNEQFF.

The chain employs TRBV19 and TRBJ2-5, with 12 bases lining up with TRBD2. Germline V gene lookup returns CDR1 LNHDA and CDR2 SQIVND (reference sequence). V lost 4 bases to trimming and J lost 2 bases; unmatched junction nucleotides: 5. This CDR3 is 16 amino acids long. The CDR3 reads CASSNRLAGVQETQYF. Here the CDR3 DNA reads TGTGCCAGTAGTAACAGACTAGCGGGGGTACAAGAGACCCAGTACTTC.

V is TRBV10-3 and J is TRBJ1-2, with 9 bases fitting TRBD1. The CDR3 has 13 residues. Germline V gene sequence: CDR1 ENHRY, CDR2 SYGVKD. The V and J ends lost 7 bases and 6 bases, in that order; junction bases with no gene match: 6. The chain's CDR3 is CAITTGQGNGYTF. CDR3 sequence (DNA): TGTGCCATCACCACGGGACAGGGAAATGGCTACACCTTC.

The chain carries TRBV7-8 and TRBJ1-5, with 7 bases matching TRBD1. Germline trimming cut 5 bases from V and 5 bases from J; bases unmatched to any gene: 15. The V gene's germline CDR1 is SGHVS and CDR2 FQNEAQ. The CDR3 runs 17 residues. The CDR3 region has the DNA TGTGCCAGCAGCCCATTCGGACCAAACAGGGGAGATCAGCCCCAGCATTTT. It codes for CASSPFGPNRGDQPQHF.

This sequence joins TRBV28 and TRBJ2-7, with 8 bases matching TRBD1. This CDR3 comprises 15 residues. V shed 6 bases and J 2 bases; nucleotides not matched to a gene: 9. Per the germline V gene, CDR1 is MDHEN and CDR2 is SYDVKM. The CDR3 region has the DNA TGTGCCAGCAGCCCGACAGGGGCCCCCCCCTACGAGCAGTACTTC. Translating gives CASSPTGAPPYEQYF.

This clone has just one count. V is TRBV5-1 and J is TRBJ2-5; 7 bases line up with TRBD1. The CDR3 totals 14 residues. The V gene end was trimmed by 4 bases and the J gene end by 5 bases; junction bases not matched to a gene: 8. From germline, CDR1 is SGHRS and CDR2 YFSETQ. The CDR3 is CASSRQGVGETQYF. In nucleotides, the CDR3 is TGCGCCAGCAGCCGCCAGGGGGTAGGGGAGACCCAGTACTTC.

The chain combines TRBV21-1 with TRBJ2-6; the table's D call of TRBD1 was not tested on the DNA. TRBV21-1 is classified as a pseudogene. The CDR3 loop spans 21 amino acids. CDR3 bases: TGTGCCAGCCAGCAAAGAGAAAATAGGACACCGGACCTCTCTGGGGCCAACGTCCTGACTTTC. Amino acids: CASQQRENRTPDLSGANVLTF.

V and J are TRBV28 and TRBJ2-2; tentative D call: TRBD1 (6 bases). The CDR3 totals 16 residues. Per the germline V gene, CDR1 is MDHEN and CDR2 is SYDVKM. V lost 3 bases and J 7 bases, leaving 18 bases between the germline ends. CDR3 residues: CASSLGAGERGGELFF. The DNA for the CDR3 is TGTGCCAGCAGTTTGGGGGCAGGGGAGAGAGGCGGGGAGCTGTTTTTT.

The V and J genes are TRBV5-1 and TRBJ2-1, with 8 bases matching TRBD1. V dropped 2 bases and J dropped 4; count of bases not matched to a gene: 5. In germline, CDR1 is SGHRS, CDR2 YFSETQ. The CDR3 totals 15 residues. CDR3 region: CASSFGTGVYNEQFF. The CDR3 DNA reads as TGCGCCAGCAGCTTCGGGACAGGCGTTTACAATGAGCAGTTCTTC.

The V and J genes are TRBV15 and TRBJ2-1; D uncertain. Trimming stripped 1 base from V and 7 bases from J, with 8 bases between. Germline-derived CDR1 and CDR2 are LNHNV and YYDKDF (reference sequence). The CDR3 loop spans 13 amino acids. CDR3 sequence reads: CATSRAAGNEQFF. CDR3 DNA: TGTGCCACCAGCAGAGCGGCAGGAAATGAGCAGTTCTTC.

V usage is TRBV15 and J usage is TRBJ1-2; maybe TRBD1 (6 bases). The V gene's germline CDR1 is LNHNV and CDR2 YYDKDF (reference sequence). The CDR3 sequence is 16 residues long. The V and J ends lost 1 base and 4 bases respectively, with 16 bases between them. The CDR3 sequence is CATSRVRGQNFYGYTF. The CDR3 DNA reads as TGTGCCACCAGCAGAGTCAGGGGCCAAAATTTCTATGGCTACACCTTC.

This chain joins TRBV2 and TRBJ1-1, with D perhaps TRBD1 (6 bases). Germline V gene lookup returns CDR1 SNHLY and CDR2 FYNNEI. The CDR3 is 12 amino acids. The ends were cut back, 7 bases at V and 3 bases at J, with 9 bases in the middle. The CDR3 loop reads CASNGQHTEAFF. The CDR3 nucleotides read TGTGCCAGCAATGGACAGCACACTGAAGCTTTCTTT.

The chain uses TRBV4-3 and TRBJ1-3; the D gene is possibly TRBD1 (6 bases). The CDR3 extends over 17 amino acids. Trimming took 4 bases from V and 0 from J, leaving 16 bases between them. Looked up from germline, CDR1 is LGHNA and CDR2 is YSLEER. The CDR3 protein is CASSPVRDTVSGNTIYF. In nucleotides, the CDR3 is TGCGCCAGCAGCCCGGTCCGGGACACGGTCTCTGGAAACACCATATATTTT.

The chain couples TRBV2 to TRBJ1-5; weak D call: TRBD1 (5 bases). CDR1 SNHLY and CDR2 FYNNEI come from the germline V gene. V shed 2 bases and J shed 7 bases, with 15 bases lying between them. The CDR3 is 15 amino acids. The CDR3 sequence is CASSEWMVGAQPQHF. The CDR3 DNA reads TGTGCCAGCAGTGAATGGATGGTAGGGGCACAGCCCCAGCATTTT.

CDR3 residues: CASSISGTGNQETQYF. The CDR3 bases are TGCGCCAGCAGCATATCCGGGACAGGGAACCAAGAGACCCAGTACTTC. The chain is built from TRBV5-1 and TRBJ2-5, with TRBD1 identical over 9 bases. V trimming: 4 bases; J trimming: 0 bases; junction bases outside the gene matches: 7. CDR1 is SGHRS, CDR2 YFSETQ, per germline. The CDR3 covers 16 residues.

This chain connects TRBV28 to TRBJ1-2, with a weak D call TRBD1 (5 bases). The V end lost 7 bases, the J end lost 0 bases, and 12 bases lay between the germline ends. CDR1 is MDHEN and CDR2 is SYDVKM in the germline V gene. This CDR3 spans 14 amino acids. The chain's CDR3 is CASKDITSNYGYTF. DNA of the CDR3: TGTGCCAGCAAGGACATTACCTCTAACTATGGCTACACCTTC.

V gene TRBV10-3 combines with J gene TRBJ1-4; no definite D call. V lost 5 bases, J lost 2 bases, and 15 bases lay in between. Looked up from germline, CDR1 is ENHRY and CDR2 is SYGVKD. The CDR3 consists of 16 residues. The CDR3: CAISYRQGSTNEKLFF. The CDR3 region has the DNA TGTGCCATCAGTTATCGGCAAGGGAGCACTAATGAAAAACTGTTTTTT.

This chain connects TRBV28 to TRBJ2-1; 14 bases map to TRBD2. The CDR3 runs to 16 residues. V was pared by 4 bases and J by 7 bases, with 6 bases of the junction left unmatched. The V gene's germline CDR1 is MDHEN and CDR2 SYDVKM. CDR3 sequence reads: CASSSRTSGRNNEQFF. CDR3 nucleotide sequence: TGTGCCAGCAGTTCCCGGACTAGCGGGAGGAATAATGAGCAGTTCTTC.